This record looks at one T cell receptor (beta chain) sequence and its context. TEMRA cells were FACS-enriched, with CD8+ and CD4+ T cells isolated negatively. This specimen belongs to a study of CD8 T cells in Susac syndrome. An input of roughly 0.5 to 1 ug of RNA was subjected to reverse transcription using random hexamers. TCRdb analysed the immunoSEQ multiplex PCR reads with MiXCR anew, one entry per CDR3 protein. Of 130,000 or so distinct CDR3 sequences listed, about 95% are singletons. This CDR3 spans 17 amino acids. The germline V and J ends were trimmed by 2 bases and 0 bases, with 11 bases remaining between them. Germline V gene lookup returns CDR1 KGHSH and CDR2 LQKENI.

Sequencing was done on a sample of CD4+ T cells from PBMCs. V is TRBV18 and J is TRBJ2-6; D not certain. The sequence was collected from a human donor with multiple sclerosis. The CDR3 protein is CASSPLAMRSGANVLTF. In DNA, the CDR3 is TGTGCCAGCTCACCATTGGCCATGCGCTCTGGGGCCAACGTCCTGACTTTC.